This TCR beta chain derives from a study of blood T cells in healthy people across ages. Extraction of total RNA produced a minimum of 5 micrograms from each sample. The authors ran a second PCR of roughly 6 to 12 cycles using a sample-barcoded 5' primer and a J-beta primer mix. TCRdb called the 5' RACE reads again in MiXCR, with one record for every CDR3 protein. The sample lists about 770,000 distinct CDR3 sequences; about 42% were seen once. Study conclusions and caveats: The long-lived group displayed more naive CD4+ cells, plus higher diversity, than the aged donors did.

A note on this clonotype: The antigen is not known.

This receptor was taken from a man aged 60-69 years in good health. The sequenced material came from blood.

CDR3 sequence: CASSMRGGGVYEQYF. CDR3 DNA: TGCGCCAGCAGCATGCGCGGCGGGGGGGTCTACGAGCAGTACTTC. The chain recombines TRBV5-1 with TRBJ2-7, with TRBD2 matching 9 bases. CDR3 length equals 15 residues. V lost 4 bases, J lost 3 bases, and 8 bases stayed unmatched. Germline V gives CDR1 SGHRS, CDR2 YFSETQ.